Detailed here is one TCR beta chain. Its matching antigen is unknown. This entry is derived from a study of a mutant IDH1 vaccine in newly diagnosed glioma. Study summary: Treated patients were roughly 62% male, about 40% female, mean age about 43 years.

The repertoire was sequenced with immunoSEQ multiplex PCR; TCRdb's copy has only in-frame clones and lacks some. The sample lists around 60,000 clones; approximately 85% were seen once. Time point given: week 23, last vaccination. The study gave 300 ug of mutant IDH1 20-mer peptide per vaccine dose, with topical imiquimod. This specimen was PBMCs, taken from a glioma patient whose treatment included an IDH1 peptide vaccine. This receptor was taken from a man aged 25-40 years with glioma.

CDR3 DNA sequence: TGTGCCAGCAGTGAGCAAGGACAGGGCTACGAGCAGTACTTC. Amino acid sequence: CASSEQGQGYEQYF. V usage is TRBV2 and J usage is TRBJ2-7; 8 nucleotides line up with TRBD1. CDR1 is SNHLY and CDR2 is FYNNEI in the germline V gene. This CDR3 has 14 residues. V trimming: 3 bases; J trimming: 3 bases; junction bases outside the gene matches: 4.